This T cell receptor (beta chain) was identified during a study of technical replicates of blood from several donors. Using immunoSEQ multiplex PCR, the repertoire was profiled, and TCRdb retains in-frame clones only, with some absent. The top ten hold 0.24% of the sample, which has more than 65,000 clones, less than 97% seen once. Germline lookup yields CDR1 MDHEN and CDR2 SYDVKM. The CDR3 consists of 14 residues. V lost 5 bases and J lost 7, with 18 bases in between. This receptor was identified in a human donor in good health. The rearrangement joins TRBV28 to TRBJ2-7; tentative D call: TRBD2 (5 bases). Material: T cells isolated from PBMCs. CDR3 bases: TGTGCCAGCAGTCCGGGGAGCGCTCTACGAGAGCAGTACTTC. Encoded protein: CASSPGSALREQYF.